This paragraph covers one TCR beta chain sequence. Its binding antigen is unknown. There are no base qualities to consult, and no much larger clone falls within one base. Collaborating institutions collected whole blood in K2EDTA tubes following their own protocols. Collaborator samples were shipped for TCRbeta analysis as frozen whole blood, isolated PBMCs, or DNA extracted from either sample type. The immunoSEQ Assay, a bias-controlled multiplex PCR, was used to amplify TCRbeta CDR3 regions from genomic DNA. On the study's bioinformatics: The number of nucleated cells in each sample was estimated from the amplification of reference gene primers within the assay. Sequence reads were collapsed and filtered to measure the absolute abundance of every unique TCRbeta CDR3 rearrangement. For each sample, productive Simpson clonality was calculated by taking the square root of Simpson's diversity index across productive rearrangements. TCRdb's version of the immuneACCESS table is confined to in-frame rearrangements and falls short of the full clone set. An unresolved V gene accounts for under half of the shortfall where checked; the remainder is of unknown origin. That table gives V, J and clone size, and the DNA gave D and trimming. A total of 87,000 or so clones appear in this sample, 80% to 90% of them only once. The ten largest make up roughly 5% of the sample.

The sample comes from a study of blood T cell repertoires in COVID-19 (TCRdb year 2020). About the full investigation: Samples from collaborators originated in the United States, Italy and Spain and spanned both the acute and convalescent phases of COVID-19. The repertoires were released in a freely available public database intended as a resource for research on the immune response to SARS-CoV-2. The material from the prospective study consisted of cDNA or gDNA derived from T cells, B-cell-depleted T cells, or PBMCs. Samples came from the ongoing ImmuneRACE study (first 160 participants) plus 1,254 subjects from 6 global collaborators. Subjects who had been exposed to COVID-19, were actively infected with it, or had recovered from it provided the deeply sampled blood TCRbeta repertoires that made up the dataset. Where available, HLA class I and class II types were obtained from metadata supplied by the sample provider rather than from assay-based typing. The sample metadata nearly always contained a de-identified subject ID, COVID-19 status, age in years and sex. Study-wide findings and limitations: The amount of clinical and demographic metadata varied by source and participant and was provided uncurated.

The germline V gene encodes CDR1 MNHEY and CDR2 SMNVEV (reference sequence). Trimming removed 5 bases from V and 3 bases from J; the gene matches leave 7 bases unexplained. The cysteine opens and the phenylalanine closes a CDR3 of 15 amino acids. The read is trimmed to its CDR3 DNA, 45 bases read in frame from base 1. Rearrangement joined TRBV27 to TRBJ1-2; TRBD1 lines up with 9 middle nucleotides. The specimen sequenced was peripheral blood. The sequence was obtained from a woman aged 80 or over with acute or convalescent COVID-19. The bases read TGTGCCAGCAGTGCCCCGGGACAGGGAGACTATGGCTACACCTTC. Its amino acids are CASSAPGQGDYGYTF.